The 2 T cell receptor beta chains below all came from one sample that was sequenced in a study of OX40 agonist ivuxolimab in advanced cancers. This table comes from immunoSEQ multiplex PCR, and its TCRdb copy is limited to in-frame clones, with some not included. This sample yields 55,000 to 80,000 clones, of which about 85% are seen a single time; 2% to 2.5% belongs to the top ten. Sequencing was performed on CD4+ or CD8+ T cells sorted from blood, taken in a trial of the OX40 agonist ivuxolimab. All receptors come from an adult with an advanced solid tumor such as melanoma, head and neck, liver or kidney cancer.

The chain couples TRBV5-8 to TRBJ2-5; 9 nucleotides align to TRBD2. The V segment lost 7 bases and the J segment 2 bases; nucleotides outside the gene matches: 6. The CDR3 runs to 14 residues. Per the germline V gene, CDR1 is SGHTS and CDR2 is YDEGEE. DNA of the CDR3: TGTGCCAGCCGGAAAGCGGGGGGTCAAGAGACCCAGTACTTC. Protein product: CASRKAGGQETQYF.

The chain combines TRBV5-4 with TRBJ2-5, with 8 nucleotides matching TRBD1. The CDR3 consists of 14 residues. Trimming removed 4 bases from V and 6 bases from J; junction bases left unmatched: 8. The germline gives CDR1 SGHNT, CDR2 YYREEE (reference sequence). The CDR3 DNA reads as TGTGCCAGCAGCCCAGGGGGCGGCGGGAAGACCCAGTACTTC. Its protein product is CASSPGGGGKTQYF.